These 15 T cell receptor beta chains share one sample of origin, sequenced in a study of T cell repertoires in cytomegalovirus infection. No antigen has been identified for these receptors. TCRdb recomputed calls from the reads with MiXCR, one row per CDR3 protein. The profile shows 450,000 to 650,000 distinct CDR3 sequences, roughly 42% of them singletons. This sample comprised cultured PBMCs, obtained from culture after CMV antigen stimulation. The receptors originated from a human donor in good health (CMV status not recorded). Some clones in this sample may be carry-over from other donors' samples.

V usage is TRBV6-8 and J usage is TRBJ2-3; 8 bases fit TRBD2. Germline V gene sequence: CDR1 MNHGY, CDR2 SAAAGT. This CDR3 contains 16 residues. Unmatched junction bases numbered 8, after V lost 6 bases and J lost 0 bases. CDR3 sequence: CASSLLSGESTDTQYF. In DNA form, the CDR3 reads TGTGCCAGCAGCCTTCTTAGCGGGGAGAGCACAGATACGCAGTATTTT.

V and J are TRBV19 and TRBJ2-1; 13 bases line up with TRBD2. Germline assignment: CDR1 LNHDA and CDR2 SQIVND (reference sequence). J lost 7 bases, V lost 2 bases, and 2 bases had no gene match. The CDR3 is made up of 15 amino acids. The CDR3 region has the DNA TGTGCCAGTAGTATAAGGACTAGCGGGAGTAATGAGCAGTTCTTC. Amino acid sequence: CASSIRTSGSNEQFF.

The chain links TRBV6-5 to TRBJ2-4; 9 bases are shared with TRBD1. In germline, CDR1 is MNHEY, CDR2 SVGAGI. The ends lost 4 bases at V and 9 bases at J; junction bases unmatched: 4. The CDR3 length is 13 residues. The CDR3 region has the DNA TGTGCCAGCAGTTCGGACAGGGGAGTCATTCAGTACTTC. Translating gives CASSSDRGVIQYF.

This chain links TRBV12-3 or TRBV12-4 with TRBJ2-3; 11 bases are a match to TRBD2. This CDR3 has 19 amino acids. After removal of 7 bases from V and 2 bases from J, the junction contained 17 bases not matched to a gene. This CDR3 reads CASTPGTDLTSGNTDTQYF. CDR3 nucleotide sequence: TGTGCCAGCACCCCCGGGACAGACCTGACTAGCGGGAACACAGATACGCAGTATTTT.

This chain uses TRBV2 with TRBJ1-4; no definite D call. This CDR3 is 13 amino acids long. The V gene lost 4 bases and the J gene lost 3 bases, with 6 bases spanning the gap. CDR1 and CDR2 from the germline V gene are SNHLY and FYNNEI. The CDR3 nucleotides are TGTGCCAGCAGTGGGTGGGCTAATGAAAAACTGTTTTTT. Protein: CASSGWANEKLFF.

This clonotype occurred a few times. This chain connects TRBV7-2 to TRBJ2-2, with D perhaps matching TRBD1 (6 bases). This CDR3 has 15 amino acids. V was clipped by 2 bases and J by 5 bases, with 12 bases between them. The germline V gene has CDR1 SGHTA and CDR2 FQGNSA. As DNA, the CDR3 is TGTGCCAGCAGCTTAAAGACAGGAACGACCGGGGAGCTGTTTTTT. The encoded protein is CASSLKTGTTGELFF.

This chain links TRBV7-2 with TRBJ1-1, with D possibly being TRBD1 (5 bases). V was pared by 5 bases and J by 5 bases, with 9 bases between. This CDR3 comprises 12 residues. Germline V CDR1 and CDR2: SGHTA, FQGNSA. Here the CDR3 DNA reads TGTGCCAGCAGCCAAGGGGTGACTGAAGCTTTCTTT. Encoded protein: CASSQGVTEAFF.

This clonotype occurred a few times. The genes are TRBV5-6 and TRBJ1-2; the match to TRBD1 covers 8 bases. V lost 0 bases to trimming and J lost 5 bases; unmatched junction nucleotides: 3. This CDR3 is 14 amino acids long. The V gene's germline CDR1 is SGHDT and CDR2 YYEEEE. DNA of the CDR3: TGTGCCAGCAGCTTGGGGGACAGGAATTATGGCTACACCTTC. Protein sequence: CASSLGDRNYGYTF. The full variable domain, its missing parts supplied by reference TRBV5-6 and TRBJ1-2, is DAGVTQSPTHLIKTRGQQVTLRCSPKSGHDTVSWYQQALGQGPQFIFQYYEEEERQRGNFPDRFSGHQFPNYSSELNVNALLLGDSALYLCASSLGDRNYGYTFGSGTRLTVV.

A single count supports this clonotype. CDR3 in amino acids: CASSYAGANSPLHF. CDR3 DNA sequence: TGTGCCAGCAGTTACGCGGGGGCAAATTCACCCCTCCACTTT. This sequence joins TRBV6-6 and TRBJ1-6, with D possibly TRBD1 on 6 matching bases. The CDR3 covers 14 residues. Germline values: CDR1 MNHNY, CDR2 SVGAGI (reference sequence). Trimming pared 2 bases from V and 7 bases from J, leaving 9 bases between.

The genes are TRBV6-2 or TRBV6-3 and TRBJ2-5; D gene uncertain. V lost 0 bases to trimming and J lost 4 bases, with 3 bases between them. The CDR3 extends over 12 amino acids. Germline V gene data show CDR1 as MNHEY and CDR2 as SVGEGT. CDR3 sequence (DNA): TGTGCCAGCAGTTACTCGTCAGAGACCCAGTACTTC. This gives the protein CASSYSSETQYF.

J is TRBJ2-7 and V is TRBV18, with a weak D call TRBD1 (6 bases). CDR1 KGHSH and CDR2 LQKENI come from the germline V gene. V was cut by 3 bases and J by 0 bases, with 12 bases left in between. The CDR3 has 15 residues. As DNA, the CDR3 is TGTGCCAGCTCACCGCCCGTGACAGGCTCCTACGAGCAGTACTTC. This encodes CASSPPVTGSYEQYF.

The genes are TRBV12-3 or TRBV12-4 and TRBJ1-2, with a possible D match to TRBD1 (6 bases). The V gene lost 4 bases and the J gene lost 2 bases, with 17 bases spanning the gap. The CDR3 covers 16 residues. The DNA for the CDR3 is TGTGCCAGCAGTTGGGCCGGGGGCAGGGCCAACTATGGCTACACCTTC. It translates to CASSWAGGRANYGYTF.

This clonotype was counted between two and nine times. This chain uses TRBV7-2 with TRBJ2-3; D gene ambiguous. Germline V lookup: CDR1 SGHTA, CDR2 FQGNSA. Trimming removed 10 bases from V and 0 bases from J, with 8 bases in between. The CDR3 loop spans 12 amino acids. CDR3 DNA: TGTGCCAACCAACCTAGCACAGATACGCAGTATTTT. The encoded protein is CANQPSTDTQYF.

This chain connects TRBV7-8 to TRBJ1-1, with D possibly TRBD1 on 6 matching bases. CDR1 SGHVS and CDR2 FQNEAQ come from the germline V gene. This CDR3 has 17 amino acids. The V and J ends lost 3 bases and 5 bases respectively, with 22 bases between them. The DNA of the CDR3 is TGTGCCAGCAGCTTTAGATGGGACACCCCGCCGGGTACTGAAGCTTTCTTT. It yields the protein CASSFRWDTPPGTEAFF.

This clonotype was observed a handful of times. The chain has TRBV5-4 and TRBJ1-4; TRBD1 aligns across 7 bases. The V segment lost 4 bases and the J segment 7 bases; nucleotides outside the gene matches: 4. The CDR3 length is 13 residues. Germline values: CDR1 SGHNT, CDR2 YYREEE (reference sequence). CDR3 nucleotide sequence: TGTGCCAGCAGCCTAGGGGACAGTGAAAAACTGTTTTTT. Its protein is CASSLGDSEKLFF. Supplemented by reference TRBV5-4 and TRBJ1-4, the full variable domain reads ETGVTQSPTHLIKTRGQQVTLRCSSQSGHNTVSWYQQALGQGPQFIFQYYREEENGRGNFPPRFSGLQFPNYSSELNVNALELDDSALYLCASSLGDSEKLFFGSGTQLSVL.